These T cell receptor beta chains were read from a single sample in a study of preoperative IRX-2 immunotherapy in early breast cancer. The assay was immunoSEQ multiplex PCR, and TCRdb's table has in-frame clones only and misses some. Of approximately 38,000 clones in the sample, 82% were seen once. The sample here was lymph node tissue, taken after IRX-2 immunotherapy. These receptors were collected from a human donor with breast cancer. The CDR3 runs from the conserved cysteine through the conserved F or W. The D gene is left open where the match is weak. Part of the rows lack a size; the others show once, few, many or a class for expanded clones.

size: NA
D: TRBD1
J: TRBJ1-1
V: TRBV11-3
DNA: TGTGCCAGCAGCCCGACAGGGGTTGACACTGAAGCTTTCTTT
CDR3: CASSPTGVDTEAFF

size: NA
D: TRBD1
J: TRBJ1-1
V: TRBV19
DNA: TGTGCCAGTAGTACCGGACAGGGGGCAATCGGGATCGGAGCTTTCTTT
CDR3: CASSTGQGAIGIGAFF

size: once
D: TRBD1
J: TRBJ2-6
V: TRBV6-8
DNA: TGTGCCAGCAGTTTTCAGGGGGCTGGGGCCAACGTCCTGACTTTC
CDR3: CASSFQGAGANVLTF

size: NA
D: TRBD1
J: TRBJ2-2
V: TRBV30
DNA: TGTGCCTGGAGTGCAGGGGGCCCGAACACCGGGGAGCTGTTTTTT
CDR3: CAWSAGGPNTGELFF

size: NA
D: NA
J: TRBJ2-7
V: TRBV1
DNA: TGCGCCAGCAGCCAACCGTCGACAGGGGTAATGGGCGAGCAGTACTTC
CDR3: CASSQPSTGVMGEQYF

size: few
D: NA
J: TRBJ2-7
V: TRBV6-8
DNA: TGTGCCAGCAAAAAGGACTCCTCCTACGAGCAGTACTTC
CDR3: CASKKDSSYEQYF

size: NA
D: NA
J: TRBJ1-2
V: TRBV28
DNA: TGTGCCAGCACCCTGGGGGGTGGCCAGGCGAAAGGCTACACCTTC
CDR3: CASTLGGGQAKGYTF

size: NA
D: TRBD1
J: TRBJ1-4
V: TRBV6-8
DNA: TGTGCCAGCAGTTACGGAAGCCTCGGGACAGGGGCTGAAAAACTGTTTTTT
CDR3: CASSYGSLGTGAEKLFF

size: NA
D: NA
J: TRBJ1-3
V: TRBV23-1
DNA: TGCGCCAGCAGTCCAAAAAAAAACAGGGCCTTCTCTGGAAACACCATATATTTT
CDR3: CASSPKKNRAFSGNTIYF

size: once
D: NA
J: TRBJ2-7
V: TRBV6-8
DNA: TGTGCCAGCAGTTACGGGGGGAGCGAGCAGTACTTC
CDR3: CASSYGGSEQYF

size: once
D: NA
J: TRBJ1-1
V: TRBV15
DNA: TGTGCCACCAGCAGGGGGACTGGAATGAACACTGAAGCTTTCTTT
CDR3: CATSRGTGMNTEAFF

size: NA
D: NA
J: TRBJ1-4
V: TRBV7-1
DNA: TGTGCCAGCAGCTTCAGTTGGGCTGAAAAACTGTTTTTT
CDR3: CASSFSWAEKLFF

size: NA
D: TRBD1
J: TRBJ1-3
V: TRBV6-8
DNA: TGTGCCAGCAGTCAAGGGACAGTCAGAAGCTCTGGAAACACCATATATTTT
CDR3: CASSQGTVRSSGNTIYF

size: NA
D: NA
J: TRBJ2-5
V: TRBV11-1
DNA: TGTGCTAGCAGCTTAACTCAGGAATCGAAAGAGACCCAGTACTTC
CDR3: CASSLTQESKETQYF

size: once
D: TRBD2
J: TRBJ2-3
V: TRBV6-8
DNA: TGTGCCAGCAGCCCGACGAGGACTAGCGGGTTTAGCACAGATACGCAGTATTTT
CDR3: CASSPTRTSGFSTDTQYF

size: NA
D: TRBD1
J: TRBJ1-2
V: TRBV18
DNA: TGTGCCAGCTCACCAGACAGGGTGTATGGCTACACCTTC
CDR3: CASSPDRVYGYTF

size: NA
D: TRBD1
J: TRBJ2-1
V: TRBV11-3
DNA: TGTGCCAGCAGCTTAGAGCAGGGGGCTTACAATGAGCAGTTCTTC
CDR3: CASSLEQGAYNEQFF

size: NA
D: TRBD2
J: TRBJ2-7
V: TRBV11-3
DNA: TGTGCCAGCAGCCAGATGGGGGGGATATACGAGCAGTACTTC
CDR3: CASSQMGGIYEQYF

size: NA
D: NA
J: TRBJ1-1
V: TRBV9
DNA: TGTGCCAGCAGGGCGGGACGGCTTTACACTGAAGCTTTCTTT
CDR3: CASRAGRLYTEAFF

size: NA
D: TRBD2
J: TRBJ2-7
V: TRBV28
DNA: TGTGCCACCTGGACTAGCGGGGGGATCAGCGCCTACGAGCAGTACTTC
CDR3: CATWTSGGISAYEQYF

size: few
D: NA
J: TRBJ1-3
V: TRBV10-2
DNA: TGCGCCAGCAGTGAGGGGACCTGGACAAACACTATATATTTT
CDR3: CASSEGTWTNTIYF

size: NA
D: NA
J: TRBJ2-3
V: TRBV6-8
DNA: TGTGCCAGCAGCCAAGCCCTGGACAGTTACACAGATACGCAGTATTTT
CDR3: CASSQALDSYTDTQYF

size: NA
D: NA
J: TRBJ1-1
V: TRBV23-1
DNA: TGCGCCAGCAGCCAAGGCCTTTTGAACACTGAAGCTTTCTTT
CDR3: CASSQGLLNTEAFF

size: NA
D: NA
J: TRBJ1-2
V: TRBV6-8
DNA: TGTGCCAGCACCTTGACCGGGAACTATGGCTACACCTTC
CDR3: CASTLTGNYGYTF

size: few
D: NA
J: TRBJ1-1
V: TRBV11-3
DNA: TGTGCCAGCAGCTTATTTCAGTGGGGCACTGAAGCTTTCTTT
CDR3: CASSLFQWGTEAFF

size: NA
D: NA
J: TRBJ2-6
V: TRBV23-1
DNA: TGCGCCACCACCTTGGCTGGGGCCAACGTCCTGACTTTC
CDR3: CATTLAGANVLTF

size: NA
D: NA
J: TRBJ1-5
V: TRBV19
DNA: TGTGCCAGTAGTCACCAAGGAGGAAACCTCAATCAGCCCCAGCATTTT
CDR3: CASSHQGGNLNQPQHF

size: NA
D: TRBD2
J: TRBJ2-5
V: TRBV11-3
DNA: TGTGCCAGCAGCTCCCGACCCCCAACTAGCGGCGGGGAGACCCAGTACTTC
CDR3: CASSSRPPTSGGETQYF

size: NA
D: TRBD1
J: TRBJ1-3
V: TRBV11-3
DNA: TGTGCCAGCAGCTCACTGGGACAGGCAGGAAACACCATATATTTT
CDR3: CASSSLGQAGNTIYF

size: NA
D: NA
J: TRBJ2-1
V: TRBV19
DNA: TGTGCCAGTACCCGGTCCTACAATGAGCAGTTCTTC
CDR3: CASTRSYNEQFF

size: NA
D: NA
J: TRBJ1-2
V: TRBV19
DNA: TGTGCCAGTAGTACTGACCTAGCCTATGGCTACACCTTC
CDR3: CASSTDLAYGYTF

size: NA
D: TRBD1
J: TRBJ1-6
V: TRBV6-8
DNA: TGTGCCAGCTACAGGGGACGCACCTCGGTAAATTCACCCCTCCACTTT
CDR3: CASYRGRTSVNSPLHF

size: NA
D: TRBD1
J: TRBJ1-5
V: TRBV6-8
DNA: TGTGCCAGCAGACAACAGGGGGCCAAATATCAGCCCCAGCATTTT
CDR3: CASRQQGAKYQPQHF

size: NA
D: TRBD1
J: TRBJ1-1
V: TRBV6-8
DNA: TGTGCCAGCAGTCTCGACAGGGCGAACACTGAAGCTTTCTTT
CDR3: CASSLDRANTEAFF

size: once
D: TRBD1
J: TRBJ2-1
V: TRBV6-8
DNA: TGTGCCAGCAGTTACTTACTCGGGACAGCCGTACCCCAGCAGTTCTTC
CDR3: CASSYLLGTAVPQQFF

size: NA
D: NA
J: TRBJ2-7
V: TRBV19
DNA: TGTGCCAGTAGTCGAACGGACGGAATCTACGAGCAGTACTTC
CDR3: CASSRTDGIYEQYF

size: NA
D: NA
J: TRBJ2-5
V: TRBV7-5
DNA: TGTGCCAGCAGCTTAGGGAGCGGGGGCGACCAAGAGACCCAGTACTTC
CDR3: CASSLGSGGDQETQYF

size: few
D: NA
J: TRBJ1-3
V: TRBV29-1
DNA: TGCAGCGCCGAAAGGGGCTCTGGAAACACCATATATTTT
CDR3: CSAERGSGNTIYF

size: NA
D: TRBD1
J: TRBJ1-2
V: TRBV28
DNA: TGTGCCAGCAGCTCATCCGACAGGGTCCATGGCTACACCTTC
CDR3: CASSSSDRVHGYTF

size: NA
D: TRBD1
J: TRBJ2-4
V: TRBV29-1
DNA: TGCAGCGTTGTGAATCCAGCGGGGACAGGGAGAGCCATTCAGTACTTC
CDR3: CSVVNPAGTGRAIQYF

size: few
D: NA
J: TRBJ1-1
V: TRBV18
DNA: TGTGCCAGCTCACTGGGAGAGGGGAACACTGAAGCTTTCTTT
CDR3: CASSLGEGNTEAFF

size: NA
D: NA
J: TRBJ2-3
V: TRBV18
DNA: TGTGCCAGCTCACCGGTCAGGGAACCGACCGCGGGTACGCAGTATTTT
CDR3: CASSPVREPTAGTQYF